These 20 T cell receptor beta chains originate from one sample sequenced in a study of CD8+CD57+ T cells in acquired aplastic anemia. Previously, flow cytometry had revealed CD8+CD57+ cell expansion in the patients chosen for sequencing. Profiling that covered TCR beta VDJ and CDR3 relied on genomic DNA as its template. TCRdb reprocessed the reads with MiXCR, giving one entry per CDR3 protein. The profile covers 200,000 to 250,000 distinct CDR3 sequences, with 45% to 50% appearing a single time and 7.8% taken by the ten largest. Sequenced input: sorted CD4+, CD8+, or CD8+CD57+ T cells (not recorded which) from PBMCs. These receptors were obtained from a human donor with aplastic anemia.

Of note for this clonotype: A read error may explain this, as a much larger clone is one base away. The chain combines TRBV9 with TRBJ2-2; no firm D call. The V end was cut by 5 bases, the J end by 6 bases, with 11 bases between. This CDR3 region has 13 residues. Germline V gives CDR1 SGDLS, CDR2 YYNGEE. The CDR3 bases are TGTGCCAGCAGTTACAAGGCACCCGGGGAGCTGTTTTTT. Its translation is CASSYKAPGELFF.

At least ten counts were recorded for this clonotype. The chain has TRBV5-6 and TRBJ2-7; TRBD2 is a possible D gene (7 bases). V lost 0 bases, J lost 7 bases, and 14 bases lay in between. The CDR3 loop spans 14 amino acids. Germline CDR1 is SGHDT and CDR2 is YYEEEE. The chain's CDR3 is CASSLGRGAREQYF. CDR3 nucleotides: TGTGCCAGCAGCTTGGGCCGGGGGGCTCGGGAGCAGTACTTC.

The chain links TRBV6-4 to TRBJ1-2; D is perhaps TRBD1 (6 bases). The V gene's germline CDR1 is MRHNA and CDR2 SNTAGT. The CDR3 totals 13 residues. Deletions cut 5 bases from V and 7 bases from J, with 14 bases between. CDR3 region: CASSPGGSTGYTF. The CDR3 bases are TGTGCCAGCAGTCCGGGGGGCTCGACTGGCTACACCTTC.

This clonotype has just a few counts. The genes are TRBV20-1 and TRBJ2-3; the D call may be TRBD1 or TRBD2 (6 bases each). This CDR3 contains 10 residues. Germline V gives CDR1 DFQATT, CDR2 SNEGSKA (reference sequence). The CDR3 DNA reads as TGCAGCGGGGGCTACGATACGCAGTATTTT. Its protein is CSGGYDTQYF.

This chain joins TRBV25-1 and TRBJ2-1; 8 bases line up with TRBD1. Germline loops: CDR1 MGHDK, CDR2 SYGVNS. There are 11 residues in the CDR3. Unmatched junction bases numbered 5, after V lost 10 bases and J lost 9 bases. This CDR3 is CAIWGTGEQFF. The CDR3 DNA reads TGTGCCATTTGGGGGACAGGTGAGCAGTTCTTC.

This clonotype came up many times. The V call is TRBV9, the J call TRBJ1-4; the match to TRBD1 covers 8 bases. The V gene end was trimmed by 3 bases and the J gene end by 7 bases; junction bases not matched to a gene: 8. CDR1 and CDR2 from the germline V gene are SGDLS and YYNGEE. This CDR3 region has 15 residues. The CDR3 loop reads CASSGRDRQGEKLFF. The CDR3 nucleotides are TGTGCCAGCAGCGGACGGGACAGGCAAGGTGAAAAACTGTTTTTT.

The chain carries TRBV3-1 and TRBJ2-7; possibly TRBD1 or TRBD2 for D (6 bases each). Germline CDR1 reads LGHDT; CDR2 reads YNNKEL (reference sequence). The V end was cut by 3 bases, the J end by 2 bases, with 11 bases between. This CDR3 has 14 residues. DNA for the CDR3: TGTGCCAGCAGCCAGGAGGGGGTCCCCTACGAGCAGTACTTC. Translated, it gives CASSQEGVPYEQYF.

This clonotype was observed at least ten times. The chain joins TRBV27 to TRBJ1-6; D not certain. CDR3 length: 14 residues. V gave up 2 bases and J gave up 7 bases, with 9 bases separating them. The germline V gene has CDR1 MNHEY and CDR2 SMNVEV (reference sequence). CDR3 protein: CASSLVRSNSPLHF. The CDR3 bases are TGTGCCAGCAGTTTAGTCAGATCCAATTCACCCCTCCACTTT.

This clonotype was seen only a few times. The chain links TRBV7-3 to TRBJ2-7; TRBD1 matches 7 bases. The junction had 8 bases not matched to a gene; V was cut back by 5 bases and J by 4 bases. The germline CDR1 and CDR2 sequences are SGHTA and FQGTGA. The CDR3 runs to 14 residues. The CDR3 sequence: CASSTATGRYEQYF. The CDR3 nucleotides read TGTGCCAGCAGCACCGCGACAGGGCGGTACGAGCAGTACTTC.

This clonotype showed up many times. The chain combines TRBV7-3 with TRBJ2-7, with D hard to call. This CDR3 comprises 10 residues. V dropped 5 bases and J dropped 4 bases, with 3 bases sitting between them. CDR1 is SGHTA, CDR2 FQGTGA, per germline. CDR3 in amino acids: CASSPYEQYF. Written as DNA, the CDR3 is TGTGCCAGCAGCCCGTACGAGCAGTACTTC. The complete variable domain, with remaining parts taken from reference TRBV7-3 and TRBJ2-7, reads GAGVSQTPSNKVTEKGKYVELRCDPISGHTALYWYRQSLGQGPEFLIYFQGTGAADDSGLPNDRFFAVRPEGSVSTLKIQRTERGDSAVYLCASSPYEQYFGPGTRLTVT.

The rearrangement uses TRBV10-2 and TRBJ2-3; 8 bases agree with TRBD2. The junction had 19 bases not matched to a gene; V was cut back by 6 bases and J by 11 bases. The germline V gene has CDR1 WSHSY and CDR2 SAAADI. The length of the CDR3 is 16 residues. The CDR3 DNA reads TGCGCCAGCAGCACACTAGCGGATAGCTCCTACAATGAGCAGTATTTT. Residues: CASSTLADSSYNEQYF.

The rearrangement joins TRBV7-2 to TRBJ1-5; D gene unclear. V lost 7 bases to trimming and J lost 7 bases, with 11 bases between them. Germline V gene sequence: CDR1 SGHTA, CDR2 FQGNSA. The CDR3 runs to 12 residues. The CDR3 loop is CASTKLGQPQHF. The CDR3, as DNA: TGTGCCAGCACCAAATTAGGACAGCCCCAGCATTTT.

This clonotype was seen at least ten times. The genes are TRBV20-1 and TRBJ1-5; TRBD1 agrees at 11 bases. After removal of 0 bases from V and 5 bases from J, the junction contained 6 bases not matched to a gene. CDR1 and CDR2 (germline): DFQATT, SNEGSKA (reference sequence). The CDR3 contains 16 residues. CDR3 in amino acids: CSARERTGGAYQPQHF. CDR3 coding DNA: TGCAGTGCTAGAGAAAGGACAGGGGGCGCTTATCAGCCCCAGCATTTT.

This clonotype was observed a single time. V is TRBV9 and J is TRBJ1-6, with a weak D call TRBD1 (5 bases). The CDR3 covers 14 residues. CDR1 and CDR2 from the germline V gene are SGDLS and YYNGEE. The V and J ends lost 2 bases and 9 bases respectively, with 12 bases between them. The CDR3: CASSVGTVTSPLHF. In nucleotides, the CDR3 is TGTGCCAGCAGCGTCGGGACTGTAACTTCACCCCTCCACTTT. Looking up the rest from reference TRBV9 and TRBJ1-6 gives the full variable domain: DSGVTQTPKHLITATGQRVTLRCSPRSGDLSVYWYQQSLDQGLQFLIQYYNGEERAKGNILERFSAQQFPDLHSELNLSSLELGDSALYFCASSVGTVTSPLHFGNGTRLTVT.

V gene TRBV7-9 combines with J gene TRBJ1-2, with TRBD1 as a possible D gene (6 bases). Looked up from germline, CDR1 is SEHNR and CDR2 is FQNEAQ (reference sequence). This CDR3 has 14 amino acids. Trimming left V 9 bases short and J 5 bases short, with 19 bases between. CDR3 in amino acids: CARGLETTGYGYTF. DNA of the CDR3: TGTGCCAGGGGCTTAGAGACTACAGGGTATGGCTACACCTTC.

This clonotype came up once. CDR3: CASSDTWDGAYEQYF. CDR3 nucleotide sequence: TGTGCCAGCAGTGACACATGGGACGGCGCCTACGAGCAGTACTTC. V is TRBV6-4 and J is TRBJ2-7, with D perhaps matching TRBD1 or TRBD2 (5 bases each). The V gene's germline CDR1 is MRHNA and CDR2 SNTAGT. The CDR3 consists of 15 residues. V shed 2 bases and J shed 2 bases, with 13 bases lying between them.

The CDR3 DNA reads TGTGCCAGCAACTTAGCAAAGGTACGAAAAGAGCAGTACTTC. Its protein is CASNLAKVRKEQYF. This sequence joins TRBV5-4 and TRBJ2-7; D gene uncertain. This CDR3 comprises 14 residues. Germline V gene sequence: CDR1 SGHNT, CDR2 YYREEE (reference sequence). V lost 6 bases, J lost 7 bases, and 20 bases lay in between.

CDR3 DNA: TGTGCCATCAGTCCGAGCGGGGGGCTCGACGAGCAGTACTTC. It is translated as CAISPSGGLDEQYF. The V gene is TRBV10-3, the J gene TRBJ2-7; TRBD2 aligns across 9 bases. Germline trimming cut 5 bases from V and 5 bases from J; bases unmatched to any gene: 7. This CDR3 has 14 residues. Germline-derived CDR1 and CDR2 are ENHRY and SYGVKD.

The chain links TRBV4-3 to TRBJ1-1; no definite D call. The length of the CDR3 is 15 residues. V gave up 0 bases and J gave up 0 bases, with 8 bases separating them. Germline V lookup: CDR1 LGHNA, CDR2 YSLEER. The CDR3 sequence is CASSQEGVLNTEAFF. CDR3 DNA sequence: TGCGCCAGCAGCCAAGAGGGCGTCTTGAACACTGAAGCTTTCTTT.

This clonotype appeared once. The chain uses TRBV14 and TRBJ1-6; 7 bases line up with TRBD1. Trimming removed 2 bases from V and 10 bases from J; junction bases left unmatched: 11. Germline V gene data show CDR1 as SGHDN and CDR2 as FVKESK. The CDR3 length is 16 residues. Written as DNA, the CDR3 is TGTGCCAGCAGCCAAAGGGCGGAGACAGGGATCTCACCCCTCCACTTT. Encoded protein: CASSQRAETGISPLHF.